What follows are 2 T cell receptor beta chains derived from one specimen sequenced in a study of human T cells and chemical hapten exposure. Time point described: healthy volunteer bleed at 6 weeks. Extraction of total RNA was performed on unfractionated whole blood. TCRdb analysed the RACE reads with MiXCR anew, one entry per CDR3 protein. The sample consists of around 65,000 distinct CDR3 sequences, about 6% of them appearing once. The sequencing sample was made of whole blood. The origin of the receptors is a female donor in good health. Some clones in this sample may be carry-over from other donors' samples.

Many counts were recorded for this clonotype. V is TRBV7-9 and J is TRBJ2-7, with 10 bases fitting TRBD1. CDR1 is SEHNR, CDR2 FQNEAQ, per germline (reference sequence). The CDR3 consists of 14 residues. V was pared by 3 bases and J by 5 bases, with 4 bases of the junction left unmatched. This CDR3 reads CASSFAGTGDEQYF. The CDR3 DNA reads TGTGCCAGCAGCTTTGCCGGGACAGGGGACGAGCAGTACTTC.

This chain uses TRBV28 with TRBJ2-7; TRBD1 is a possible D gene (6 bases). Germline V CDR1 and CDR2: MDHEN, SYDVKM. V lost 8 bases and J lost 6, with 17 bases in between. The CDR3 is 13 residues long. The DNA of the CDR3 is TGTGCCAGCGCTTCCCAGGGGACGCGCGAGCAGTACTTC. Residues: CASASQGTREQYF.